The 20 T cell receptor beta chains given below trace back to one sample, sequenced in a study of blood T cell repertoires in COVID-19. Some clones are missing from TCRdb's copy, which holds only in-frame ones; the method was immunoSEQ multiplex PCR. The table records more than 300,000 clones, approximately 85% of them present only once. Sequencing was carried out using peripheral blood. These receptors all come from a woman aged 45-59 years with acute or convalescent COVID-19.

The rearrangement uses TRBV28 and TRBJ1-5, with a weak D call TRBD1 (5 bases). V lost 3 bases, J lost 7 bases, and 10 bases lay in between. Germline V gene data show CDR1 as MDHEN and CDR2 as SYDVKM. The CDR3 runs to 13 residues. CDR3 region: CASSLARAQPQHF. The CDR3 DNA is TGTGCCAGCAGTTTGGCCAGGGCGCAGCCCCAGCATTTT. Combining the CDR3 with reference TRBV28 and TRBJ1-5 gives the whole variable domain DVKVTQSSRYLVKRTGEKVFLECVQDMDHENMFWYRQDPGLGLRLIYFSYDVKMKEKGDIPEGYSVSREKKERFSLILESASTNQTSMYLCASSLARAQPQHFGDGTRLSIL.

This sequence joins TRBV29-1 and TRBJ2-1; TRBD1 matches at 7 bases. CDR1 SQVTM and CDR2 ANQGSEA come from the germline V gene. The CDR3 has 15 residues. V shed 6 bases and J 1 base; nucleotides not matched to a gene: 9. CDR3 in amino acids: CSVPRTGRSYNEQFF. The CDR3 nucleotides are TGCAGCGTCCCCCGGACAGGCCGATCCTACAATGAGCAGTTCTTC.

The V gene is TRBV29-1, the J gene TRBJ1-1, with unresolved D. V gave up 7 bases and J gave up 0 bases, with 9 bases separating them. The CDR3 is made up of 12 amino acids. Germline V lookup: CDR1 SQVTM, CDR2 ANQGSEA. CDR3 in amino acids: CSAAPVNTEAFF. The DNA for the CDR3 is TGCAGCGCCGCCCCGGTGAACACTGAAGCTTTCTTT.

The rearrangement uses TRBV18 and TRBJ1-5; 10 bases line up with TRBD1. J lost 6 bases, V lost 3 bases, and 8 bases had no gene match. Germline CDR1 KGHSH, CDR2 LQKENI. This CDR3 has 16 residues. The CDR3 reads CASSPSGQGSSQPQHF. In DNA form, the CDR3 reads TGTGCCAGCTCACCCTCGGGACAGGGGAGCTCTCAGCCCCAGCATTTT. Full variable domain (missing parts from reference TRBV18 and TRBJ1-5): NAGVMQNPRHLVRRRGQEARLRCSPMKGHSHVYWYRQLPEEGLKFMVYLQKENIIDESGMPKERFSAEFPKEGPSILRIQQVVRGDSAAYFCASSPSGQGSSQPQHFGDGTRLSIL.

This clone was detected once. This chain uses TRBV7-2 with TRBJ1-5, with a possible D match to TRBD1 (6 bases). This CDR3 comprises 13 residues. Deletions cut 6 bases from V and 5 bases from J, with 11 bases between. CDR1 and CDR2 (germline): SGHTA, FQGNSA. The CDR3 loop reads CASRLDRYQPQHF. CDR3 sequence (DNA): TGTGCCAGCAGACTGGACAGATATCAGCCCCAGCATTTT.

The rearrangement uses TRBV19 and TRBJ1-5; D unresolved. Germline V gene sequence: CDR1 LNHDA, CDR2 SQIVND (reference sequence). V lost 7 bases to trimming and J lost 7 bases, with 23 bases between them. This CDR3 contains 16 residues. This CDR3 is CASNPSGFAYGQPQHF. The CDR3 bases are TGTGCCAGTAATCCCTCGGGTTTTGCCTATGGGCAGCCCCAGCATTTT.

CDR3 in amino acids: CASSPGHFTEAFF. CDR3 sequence (DNA): TGTGCCAGCAGTCCGGGACACTTCACTGAAGCTTTCTTT. The gene calls are TRBV12-3 or TRBV12-4 and TRBJ1-1; possibly TRBD1 for D (6 bases). Trimming pared 5 bases from V and 4 bases from J, leaving 11 bases between. This CDR3 spans 13 amino acids.

The chain employs TRBV15 and TRBJ2-5, with D hard to call. This CDR3 has 17 residues. Trimming pared 0 bases from V and 2 bases from J, leaving 16 bases between. The germline CDR1 and CDR2 sequences are LNHNV and YYDKDF (reference sequence). DNA for the CDR3: TGTGCCACCAGCAGAGATCCACCTGGCACCCTGCAAGAGACCCAGTACTTC. Translation gives CATSRDPPGTLQETQYF.

This rearrangement joins TRBV30 to TRBJ2-2; the match to TRBD1 covers 12 bases. Germline loops: CDR1 GTSNPN, CDR2 SVGIG (reference sequence). J gave up 6 bases and V 2 bases, and 10 bases lay outside the gene matches. This CDR3 comprises 17 residues. DNA of the CDR3: TGTGCCTGGAGTAACAGGGACAGGGGGCGTTTCGCCGGGGAGCTGTTTTTT. Amino acids: CAWSNRDRGRFAGELFF.

J is TRBJ2-5 and V is TRBV5-1; perhaps TRBD2 as D (6 bases). The CDR3 spans 14 residues. Trimming left V 3 bases short and J 4 bases short, with 13 bases between. From germline, CDR1 is SGHRS and CDR2 YFSETQ. The CDR3, as DNA: TGCGCCAGCAGCTCGGGGCAGGGAGGAGAGACCCAGTACTTC. Its protein product is CASSSGQGGETQYF.

The genes are TRBV27 and TRBJ2-2, with 8 bases matching TRBD2. Germline V gene lookup returns CDR1 MNHEY and CDR2 SMNVEV (reference sequence). The CDR3 is 13 amino acids. V lost 7 bases to trimming and J lost 7 bases; unmatched junction nucleotides: 5. CDR3 region: CASKTGGVGELFF. DNA for the CDR3: TGTGCCAGCAAAACGGGAGGGGTCGGGGAGCTGTTTTTT.

The chain couples TRBV27 to TRBJ1-3; D ambiguous. This CDR3 region has 18 residues. V was shortened by 2 bases and J by 0 bases, with 17 bases between the two germline ends. CDR1 MNHEY and CDR2 SMNVEV come from the germline V gene (reference sequence). The CDR3, as DNA: TGTGCCAGCAGTTTAGTTGGGCCCGCTCGACCCTCTGGAAACACCATATATTTT. It translates to CASSLVGPARPSGNTIYF.

This rearrangement joins TRBV28 to TRBJ2-7; D remains ambiguous. The V and J ends lost 7 bases and 0 bases respectively, with 7 bases between them. Germline assignment: CDR1 MDHEN and CDR2 SYDVKM. The CDR3 length is 12 residues. The CDR3 nucleotides are TGTGCCAGCATGCAGTCCTCCTACGAGCAGTACTTC. Protein sequence: CASMQSSYEQYF.

The chain links TRBV24-1 to TRBJ1-2; D is perhaps TRBD1 (6 bases). The CDR3 consists of 14 residues. Germline V gene data show CDR1 as KGHDR and CDR2 as SFDVKD. Trimming cost V 7 bases and J 8 bases, with 19 bases left between them. The CDR3, as DNA: TGTGCCACCAGCGAGGCAGAATACCAGGGGGGCTACACCTTC. Protein product: CATSEAEYQGGYTF.

The V call is TRBV5-3, the J call TRBJ1-5, with D unresolved. TRBV5-3 qualifies as an ORF whose function is uncertain. V lost 4 bases to trimming and J lost 0 bases, with 26 bases between them. The CDR3 contains 20 residues. The CDR3 spells CARSTEDSKRVNYSNQPQHF. The CDR3 nucleotides are TGTGCCAGAAGCACGGAAGACTCTAAGAGGGTAAATTATAGCAATCAGCCCCAGCATTTT.

V usage is TRBV5-4 and J usage is TRBJ2-5, with 7 positions matching TRBD1. Germline values: CDR1 SGHNT, CDR2 YYREEE (reference sequence). V dropped 4 bases and J dropped 4; count of bases not matched to a gene: 4. This CDR3 has 13 amino acids. The CDR3 nucleotides are TGTGCCAGCAGCCCTGGACAGGCAGAGACCCAGTACTTC. Amino acid sequence: CASSPGQAETQYF.

The V and J genes are TRBV4-2 and TRBJ2-3; the match to TRBD2 covers 8 bases. Germline V gives CDR1 LGHNA, CDR2 YNFKEQ. CDR3 length equals 18 residues. Germline trimming cut 1 base from V and 5 bases from J; bases unmatched to any gene: 14. In DNA, the CDR3 is TGTGCCAGCAGCCAAGCCATCGCGGCTAGCGGGTTGAAAGATACGCAGTATTTT. Translation: CASSQAIAASGLKDTQYF.

Comment on this clone: Other DNA sequences in the sample encode the same CDR3. This chain connects TRBV7-2 to TRBJ2-5; D unresolved. Germline V gives CDR1 SGHTA, CDR2 FQGNSA. Trimming pared 5 bases from V and 0 bases from J, leaving 4 bases between. The CDR3 length is 12 residues. CDR3 DNA: TGTGCCAGCAGCCTCTACCAAGAGACCCAGTACTTC. This translates into CASSLYQETQYF.

CDR3 sequence (DNA): TGTGCCAGTGTGCGGAGGGGAGGGCGCTTCAATGAGCAGTTCTTC. This gives the protein CASVRRGGRFNEQFF. The chain carries TRBV19 and TRBJ2-1; 7 nucleotides match TRBD2. This CDR3 region has 15 residues. CDR1 and CDR2 from the germline V gene are LNHDA and SQIVND (reference sequence). Losses at the gene ends were 8 bases for V and 6 bases for J; bases not matched to a gene: 13.

The chain combines TRBV2 with TRBJ2-7; the D gene is possibly TRBD2 (5 bases). The length of the CDR3 is 14 residues. Trimming took off 4 bases at V and 5 bases at J, with 15 bases between the two ends. Per germline, CDR1 SNHLY and CDR2 FYNNEI. The DNA of the CDR3 is TGTGCCAGCAGTGCTCGGGGTGAGGGAGACGAGCAGTACTTC. This translates into CASSARGEGDEQYF.